This paragraph reports one T cell receptor beta chain. The record originates from a study of blood T cell repertoires in COVID-19. Study summary: The United States, Italy and Spain provided the acute and convalescent COVID-19 samples. PBMCs, B-cell-depleted T cells, or T cells were the source of the cDNA or gDNA that made up the material.

In germline, CDR1 is MDHEN, CDR2 SYDVKM. Trimming removed 3 bases at V and 4 bases at J, with 6 bases between. The CDR3 loop spans 12 amino acids. Original processing notes: Amplification from reference gene primers served as the basis for estimated nucleated cell counts. Method: immunoSEQ multiplex PCR; TCRdb's copy keeps in-frame clones and lacks some. That table furnishes V, J and clone size, whereas the DNA furnished D and trimming. The sample carries around 150,000 clones, around 92% recorded once. The sequence derives from a man aged 30 to 45 with COVID-19, enrolled during active disease. Sample: peripheral blood. The chain recombines TRBV28 with TRBJ1-2, with TRBD1 as a possible D gene (6 bases). The CDR3 nucleotides are TGTGCCAGCAGTTTGGACAGCTATGGCTACACCTTC. Translation gives CASSLDSYGYTF.